The 7 T cell receptor beta chains listed next were all sequenced from one sample in a study of STAT5B mutations in CD4+ large granular lymphocyte leukemia. TCRdb's copy holds only in-frame clones and misses some; the assay was immunoSEQ multiplex PCR. The table has about 30,000 clones, 79% seen once. Sequenced: CD4+ T cells from blood buffy coats. These receptors were collected from a human donor in good health.

The chain recombines TRBV19 with TRBJ2-1; TRBD1 might be the D (6 bases). V lost 10 bases to trimming and J lost 7 bases, with 14 bases between them. This CDR3 contains 12 residues. Germline loops: CDR1 LNHDA, CDR2 SQIVND (reference sequence). In nucleotides, the CDR3 is TGTGCCACTTTCAGGGGTCCAAATGAGCAGTTCTTC. The encoded protein is CATFRGPNEQFF.

The V gene is TRBV11-2, the J gene TRBJ1-1, with D uncertain. Germline V gene sequence: CDR1 SGHAT, CDR2 FQNNGV. This CDR3 contains 15 residues. V lost 5 bases and J 4 bases, leaving 17 bases between the germline ends. CDR3: CASSTYAGEGTEAFF. As DNA, the CDR3 is TGTGCCAGCAGCACCTACGCCGGGGAGGGCACTGAAGCTTTCTTT.

The chain employs TRBV7-9 and TRBJ2-1; the D is unclear. The CDR3 is made up of 11 amino acids. Germline V gene data show CDR1 as SEHNR and CDR2 as FQNEAQ (reference sequence). V was pared by 1 base and J by 10 bases, with 5 bases between. The CDR3 here is CASSLDFEQFF. The CDR3 DNA reads TGTGCCAGCAGCTTAGATTTCGAGCAGTTCTTC.

V usage is TRBV21-1 and J usage is TRBJ1-1; the table's D call of TRBD1 was not tested on the DNA. TRBV21-1 is noted as a pseudogene. The CDR3 spans 17 residues. The CDR3 is CASSKWGRTVMNTEAFF. The DNA of the CDR3 is TGTGCCAGCAGCAAATGGGGGCGGACCGTCATGAACACTGAAGCTTTCTTT.

Only a few counts were recorded for this clone. The genes are TRBV19 and TRBJ2-7, with TRBD1 identical over 8 bases. CDR1 LNHDA and CDR2 SQIVND come from the germline V gene (reference sequence). The V segment lost 4 bases and the J segment 7 bases; nucleotides outside the gene matches: 15. This CDR3 is 16 amino acids long. The CDR3 region is CASSTGTGILLREQYF. The CDR3 DNA follows: TGTGCCAGTAGTACTGGGACAGGAATTCTACTGCGGGAGCAGTACTTC.

V and J are TRBV7-8 and TRBJ2-1; the D gene is possibly TRBD1 (6 bases). CDR3 size: 14 residues. Germline assignment: CDR1 SGHVS and CDR2 FQNEAQ. The germline V and J ends were trimmed by 1 base and 5 bases, with 9 bases remaining between them. CDR3 loop: CASSLGNRDNEQFF. The CDR3 DNA is TGTGCCAGCAGCTTAGGGAACAGGGACAATGAGCAGTTCTTC.

This clone was observed once. The chain links TRBV5-1 to TRBJ2-2; D is unclear. The CDR3 runs to 13 residues. The germline gives CDR1 SGHRS, CDR2 YFSETQ. V dropped 1 base and J dropped 4 bases, with 5 bases sitting between them. The CDR3 loop is CASSLFITGELFF. DNA for the CDR3: TGCGCCAGCAGCTTGTTCATCACCGGGGAGCTGTTTTTT.